This TCR beta chain was documented in a study of blood T cell repertoires in COVID-19. The CDR3 is 15 residues long. Germline assignment: CDR1 MNHEY and CDR2 SMNVEV (reference sequence). V gave up 2 bases and J gave up 4 bases; unmatched junction bases: 1. Under the authors' procedure: Cell counts per sample came from amplifying reference gene primers. The data were produced by immunoSEQ multiplex PCR, yet TCRdb's version contains in-frame clones alone and is incomplete. That table furnishes V, J and clone size, whereas the DNA furnished D and trimming. The data contain roughly 150,000 clones, under 85% of them seen just once; the ten biggest clones take up approximately 1.6%.

This chain joins TRBV27 and TRBJ2-1; the match to TRBD2 covers 11 bases. Specimen: PBMCs or T cells enriched from blood (not recorded which). The clonotype was recovered from a woman aged 18 to 35 who had been exposed to COVID-19. The CDR3 nucleotides read TGTGCCAGCAGTTTAGTAGCGGGAGGGTACAATGAGCAGTTCTTC. Protein product: CASSLVAGGYNEQFF.